The rows below give T cell receptor beta chains drawn from one sample of a study of post-analysis software for immune sequencing data. From the PCR reads, TCRdb called clonotypes with MiXCR, one entry per CDR3 protein. The sample contains hundreds of thousands of distinct CDR3 sequences, approximately 53% of which appear only once. Sequencing was performed on blood. These receptors were obtained from a girl aged 10 to 17 with multiple sclerosis. CDR3s include the opening cysteine and the closing phenylalanine or tryptophan. A D gene is named only where the DNA matches it firmly. Clone size is stated in some rows and not others, as once, few, many or a class when expanded.

TGTGCCAGCAGTCTCCTCCGGGACCCCCCATCGGAGACCCAGTACTTC	CASSLLRDPPSETQYF	TRBV6-8	.	TRBJ2-5	.
TGCGCCAGCAGCCAAGATCTGGACAGAGGCTACACCTTC	CASSQDLDRGYTF	TRBV4-1	.	TRBJ1-2	.
TGTGCCATAGGACAGGGTGAGCAAGAGACCCAGTACTTC	CAIGQGEQETQYF	TRBV10-3	.	TRBJ2-5	TRBD1
TGTGCCAGTAACGACAGGGCGAACGAGCAGTACTTC	CASNDRANEQYF	TRBV19	.	TRBJ2-7	TRBD1
TGTGCCAGCAGCCCCCGGATAGGCAGGGGCCGGGCCAAAAACATTCAGTACTTC	CASSPRIGRGRAKNIQYF	TRBV21-1	.	TRBJ2-4	.
TGTGCCAGCAGTTTCCGGGACAGGGGGAGGACTGAAGCTTTCTTT	CASSFRDRGRTEAFF	TRBV12-3/TRBV12-4	.	TRBJ1-1	TRBD1
TGTGCCAGCATCCAAGGGACAGGGTGGGTTCATGAGCAGTTCTTC	CASIQGTGWVHEQFF	TRBV7-9	few	TRBJ2-1	TRBD1
TGTGCCATCAGTGAGTCAAGCGGCTTTGAGTTCTTC	CAISESSGFEFF	TRBV10-3	few	TRBJ2-1	.
TGTGCCAGCAGTCCCCCGGGGACAGGGCTCTCTTCTTTCTACAATGAGCAGTTCTTC	CASSPPGTGLSSFYNEQFF	TRBV25-1	.	TRBJ2-1	TRBD1
TGTGCCAGCAGTGAAGCGCTTCCCGGGGTAGGAGGCTACACCTTC	CASSEALPGVGGYTF	TRBV2	.	TRBJ1-2	.
TGTGCCAGCAGCTTAAGGCTAGCGGGGATTTCCTACGAGCAGTACTTC	CASSLRLAGISYEQYF	TRBV7-9	.	TRBJ2-7	TRBD2
TGTGCCAGCTCACCACCGGGGGGTGAAAAACTGTTTTTT	CASSPPGGEKLFF	TRBV18	few	TRBJ1-4	.
TGCGCCAGCAGCCCGGTGCCACCCGGGTCGGGCACAGATACGCAGTATTTT	CASSPVPPGSGTDTQYF	TRBV5-1	.	TRBJ2-3	.
TGTGCCAGCAGCCAGACGATCGACGAGCAGTACTTC	CASSQTIDEQYF	TRBV13	.	TRBJ2-7	.
TGCAGTGCTAGGGAGGGACTCCACAGCTCCTACAATGAGCAGTTCTTC	CSAREGLHSSYNEQFF	TRBV20-1	.	TRBJ2-1	.
TGCAGCGTTGAACGACCCCTGGGACTAGCGGGACCCCACAATGAGCAGTTCTTC	CSVERPLGLAGPHNEQFF	TRBV29-1	.	TRBJ2-1	TRBD2
TGCGCCAGCAGCAGAAACGGACTGGTCTACGAGCAGTACTTC	CASSRNGLVYEQYF	TRBV5-1	.	TRBJ2-7	.
TGCGCCAGCAGCTTGGCGGGAAAGCGGTCCTACGAGCAGTACTTC	CASSLAGKRSYEQYF	TRBV5-1	.	TRBJ2-7	.